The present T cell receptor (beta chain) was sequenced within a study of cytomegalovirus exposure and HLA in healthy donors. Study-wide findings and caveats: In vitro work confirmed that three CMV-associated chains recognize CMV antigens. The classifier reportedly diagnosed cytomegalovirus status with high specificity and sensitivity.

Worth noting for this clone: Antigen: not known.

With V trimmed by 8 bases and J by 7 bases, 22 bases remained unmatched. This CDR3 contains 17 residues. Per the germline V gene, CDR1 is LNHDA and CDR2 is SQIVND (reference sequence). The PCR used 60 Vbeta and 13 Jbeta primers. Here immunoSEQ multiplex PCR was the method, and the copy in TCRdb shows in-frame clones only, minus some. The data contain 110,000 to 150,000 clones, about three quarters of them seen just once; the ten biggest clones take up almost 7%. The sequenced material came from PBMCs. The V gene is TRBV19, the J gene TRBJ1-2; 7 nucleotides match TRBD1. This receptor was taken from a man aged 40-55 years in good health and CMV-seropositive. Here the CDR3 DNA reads TGTGCCAGTCTCTCACAACAGGGGAAAACGGAATTCGGTGGCTACACCTTC. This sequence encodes CASLSQQGKTEFGGYTF.